Presented here are 6 T cell receptor beta chains from one specimen sequenced in a study of T cell responses to AZD1222 COVID-19 vaccine. Some clones are missing from TCRdb's copy, which holds only in-frame ones; the method was immunoSEQ multiplex PCR. The sample holds about 140,000 clones, approximately 95% seen once. The sample here was peripheral blood, taken 28 days after the second AZD1222 dose. These TCRs come from an adult who received the AZD1222 COVID-19 vaccine.

The V gene is TRBV18, the J gene TRBJ2-1; D is uncertain. Germline values: CDR1 KGHSH, CDR2 LQKENI. CDR3 length equals 14 residues. V was pared by 0 bases and J by 9 bases, with 12 bases between. The CDR3 loop is CASSPPRPWGEQFF. In DNA, the CDR3 is TGTGCCAGCTCACCACCGAGACCCTGGGGTGAGCAGTTCTTC. The full variable domain, in which reference TRBV18 and TRBJ2-1 provide the parts outside the CDR3, is NAGVMQNPRHLVRRRGQEARLRCSPMKGHSHVYWYRQLPEEGLKFMVYLQKENIIDESGMPKERFSAEFPKEGPSILRIQQVVRGDSAAYFCASSPPRPWGEQFFGPGTRLTVL.

This chain joins TRBV2 and TRBJ1-1; no reliable D call. CDR1 SNHLY and CDR2 FYNNEI come from the germline V gene. The CDR3 runs to 18 residues. V lost 2 bases, J lost 1 base, and 20 bases lay in between. CDR3 sequence (DNA): TGTGCCAGCAGTGAAACAGCCTTTGGGCAGGCGAAGAACACTGAAGCTTTCTTT. The encoded protein is CASSETAFGQAKNTEAFF. The full variable domain, its missing parts supplied by reference TRBV2 and TRBJ1-1, is EPEVTQTPSHQVTQMGQEVILRCVPISNHLYFYWYRQILGQKVEFLVSFYNNEISEKSEIFDDQFSVERPDGSNFTLKIRSTKLEDSAMYFCASSETAFGQAKNTEAFFGQGTRLTVV.

This sequence joins TRBV6-1 and TRBJ1-4, with D hard to call. The V end lost 1 base, the J end lost 7 bases, and 7 bases lay between the germline ends. Germline V gene data show CDR1 as MNHNS and CDR2 as SASEGT. The CDR3 is 13 amino acids. The CDR3 bases are TGTGCCAGCAGTGAAGGGGAGGTTGAAAAACTGTTTTTT. Translated, it gives CASSEGEVEKLFF.

The chain couples TRBV6-4 to TRBJ2-7; no definite D call. The CDR3 consists of 15 residues. CDR1 and CDR2 (germline): MRHNA, SNTAGT. V was shortened by 2 bases and J by 0 bases, with 11 bases between the two germline ends. The CDR3 nucleotides read TGTGCCAGCAGTGACGTGGGCAGTAACTCCTACGAGCAGTACTTC. It codes for CASSDVGSNSYEQYF.

The rearrangement uses TRBV6-5 and TRBJ2-7; 7 nucleotides align to TRBD2. Germline assignment: CDR1 MNHEY and CDR2 SVGAGI. The V and J ends lost 6 bases and 3 bases, in that order; junction bases with no gene match: 5. CDR3 size: 13 residues. CDR3 in DNA: TGTGCCAGCAGCCCGGGGACTAACTACGAGCAGTACTTC. Translating it yields CASSPGTNYEQYF.

V is TRBV6-1 and J is TRBJ1-1; D remains unclear. The CDR3 length is 14 residues. Trimming removed 6 bases at V and 0 bases at J, with 11 bases between. Germline-derived CDR1 and CDR2 are MNHNS and SASEGT. DNA of the CDR3: TGTGCCAGCAGCCCGGGCGGCATGAACACTGAAGCTTTCTTT. Translating gives CASSPGGMNTEAFF.